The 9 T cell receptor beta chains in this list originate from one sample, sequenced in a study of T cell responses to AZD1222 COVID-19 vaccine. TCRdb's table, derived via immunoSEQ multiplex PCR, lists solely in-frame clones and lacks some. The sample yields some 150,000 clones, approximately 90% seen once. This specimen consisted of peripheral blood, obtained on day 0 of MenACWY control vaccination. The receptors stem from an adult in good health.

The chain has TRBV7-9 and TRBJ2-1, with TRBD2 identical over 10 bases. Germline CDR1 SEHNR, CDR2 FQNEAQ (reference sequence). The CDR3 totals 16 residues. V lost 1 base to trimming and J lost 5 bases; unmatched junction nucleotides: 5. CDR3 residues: CASSLDRLAGDNEQFF. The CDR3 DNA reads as TGTGCCAGCAGCTTAGATCGGCTAGCGGGAGACAATGAGCAGTTCTTC. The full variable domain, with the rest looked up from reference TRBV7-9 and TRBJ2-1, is DTGVSQNPRHKITKRGQNVTFRCDPISEHNRLYWYRQTLGQGPEFLTYFQNEAQLEKSRLLSDRFSAERPKGSFSTLEIQRTEQGDSAMYLCASSLDRLAGDNEQFFGPGTRLTVL.

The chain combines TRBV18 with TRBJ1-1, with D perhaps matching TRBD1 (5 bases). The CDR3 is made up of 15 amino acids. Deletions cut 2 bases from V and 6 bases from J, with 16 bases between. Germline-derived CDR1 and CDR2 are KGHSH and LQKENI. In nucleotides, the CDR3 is TGTGCCAGCTCACCAAACCAGGGCTCTTGGGCTGAAGCTTTCTTT. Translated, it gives CASSPNQGSWAEAFF.

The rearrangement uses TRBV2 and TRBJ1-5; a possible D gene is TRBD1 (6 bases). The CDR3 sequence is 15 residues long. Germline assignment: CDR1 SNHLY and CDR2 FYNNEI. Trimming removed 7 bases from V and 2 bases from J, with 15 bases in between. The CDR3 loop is CASTKDRRGNQPQHF. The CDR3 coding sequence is TGTGCCAGCACCAAAGACAGGAGAGGCAATCAGCCCCAGCATTTT.

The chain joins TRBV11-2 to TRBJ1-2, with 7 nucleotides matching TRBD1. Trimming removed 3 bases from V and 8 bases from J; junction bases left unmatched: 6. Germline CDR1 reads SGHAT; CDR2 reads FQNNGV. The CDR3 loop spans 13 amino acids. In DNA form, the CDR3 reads TGTGCCAGCAGCTTGGGTTGGGACAGCGGCTACACCTTC. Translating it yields CASSLGWDSGYTF. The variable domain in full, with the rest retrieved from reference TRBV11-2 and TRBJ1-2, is EAGVAQSPRYKIIEKRQSVAFWCNPISGHATLYWYQQILGQGPKLLIQFQNNGVVDDSQLPKDRFSAERLKGVDSTLKIQPAKLEDSAVYLCASSLGWDSGYTFGSGTRLTVV.

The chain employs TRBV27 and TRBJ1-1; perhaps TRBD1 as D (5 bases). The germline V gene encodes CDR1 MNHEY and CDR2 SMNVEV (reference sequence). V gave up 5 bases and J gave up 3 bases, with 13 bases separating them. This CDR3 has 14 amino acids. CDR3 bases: TGTGCCAGCAGTCCCCTCAGGGAGGACACTGAAGCTTTCTTT. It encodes CASSPLREDTEAFF.

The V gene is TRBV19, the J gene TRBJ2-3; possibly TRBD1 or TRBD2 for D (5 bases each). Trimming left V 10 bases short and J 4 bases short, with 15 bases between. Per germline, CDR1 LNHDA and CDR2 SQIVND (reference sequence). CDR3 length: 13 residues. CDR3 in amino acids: CAIRELGADTQYF. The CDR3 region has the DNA TGTGCCATAAGGGAGTTGGGGGCAGATACGCAGTATTTT.

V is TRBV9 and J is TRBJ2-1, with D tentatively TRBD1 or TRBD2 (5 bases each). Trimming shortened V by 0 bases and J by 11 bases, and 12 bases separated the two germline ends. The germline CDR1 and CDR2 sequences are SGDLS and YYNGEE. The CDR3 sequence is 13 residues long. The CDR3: CASSVGLGDQQFF. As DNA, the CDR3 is TGTGCCAGCAGCGTAGGCCTGGGGGACCAGCAGTTCTTC.

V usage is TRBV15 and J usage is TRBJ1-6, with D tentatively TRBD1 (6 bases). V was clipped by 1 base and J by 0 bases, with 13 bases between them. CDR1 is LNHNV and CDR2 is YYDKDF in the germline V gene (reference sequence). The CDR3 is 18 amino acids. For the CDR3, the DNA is TGTGCCACCAGCAGAGGTCGGACAGCGAGCTCCTATAATTCACCCCTCCACTTT. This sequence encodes CATSRGRTASSYNSPLHF.

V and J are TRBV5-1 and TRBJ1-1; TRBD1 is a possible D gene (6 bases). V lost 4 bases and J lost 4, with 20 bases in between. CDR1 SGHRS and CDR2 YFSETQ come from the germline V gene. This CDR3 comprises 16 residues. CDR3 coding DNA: TGCGCCAGCAGCCCCCACGGGTCCCAGGGGAGCACTGAAGCTTTCTTT. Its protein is CASSPHGSQGSTEAFF.